A single sample is the source of the 23 T cell receptor beta chains below, sequenced in a study of cytomegalovirus exposure and HLA in healthy donors. Amplification used 60 Vbeta primers and 13 Jbeta primers. Sequencing used immunoSEQ multiplex PCR; TCRdb keeps in-frame clones, though not all of them. The table shows over 150,000 clones, with approximately 74% occurring only once. The sequenced sample was PBMCs. The receptors were gathered from a man between 18 and 29 years old in good health and CMV-seronegative.

This clone was counted between two and nine times. The chain carries TRBV19 and TRBJ2-5, with a possible D match to TRBD1 (6 bases). CDR3 length equals 16 residues. Germline V gene lookup returns CDR1 LNHDA and CDR2 SQIVND (reference sequence). The ends were cut back, 4 bases at V and 1 base at J, with 16 bases in the middle. The DNA for the CDR3 is TGTGCCAGTAGTACCAAGACAGGCATAGGCCAAGAGACCCAGTACTTC. Translation: CASSTKTGIGQETQYF.

The rearrangement joins TRBV18 to TRBJ2-1; D not certain. CDR1 and CDR2 from the germline V gene are KGHSH and LQKENI. The CDR3 spans 15 residues. V was clipped by 4 bases and J by 6 bases, with 16 bases between them. The CDR3 reads CASSLSVPRGNEQFF. CDR3 sequence (DNA): TGTGCCAGCTCACTATCGGTCCCGCGAGGCAATGAGCAGTTCTTC.

This clone was found once. This chain links TRBV5-8 with TRBJ1-2, with D perhaps TRBD1 (6 bases). Looked up from germline, CDR1 is SGHTS and CDR2 is YDEGEE. V was trimmed by 4 bases and J by 4 bases, leaving 14 bases between them. CDR3 length equals 14 residues. The DNA for the CDR3 is TGTGCCAGCAGCCCCGGACAGACTTTCTATGGCTACACCTTC. This encodes CASSPGQTFYGYTF.

The chain links TRBV7-8 to TRBJ1-1; 8 nucleotides agree with TRBD1. The length of the CDR3 is 17 residues. J lost 5 bases, V lost 2 bases, and 13 bases had no gene match. The V gene's germline CDR1 is SGHVS and CDR2 FQNEAQ. CDR3 in DNA: TGTGCCAGCAGCTTACTAGCGACATCGGGACAGGAGACTGAAGCTTTCTTT. Residues: CASSLLATSGQETEAFF.

The chain recombines TRBV7-6 with TRBJ1-2; 10 nucleotides line up with TRBD1. With V trimmed by 4 bases and J by 4 bases, 3 bases remained unmatched. Germline CDR1 and CDR2: SGHVS and FNYEAQ. The CDR3 is 14 residues long. CDR3 bases: TGTGCCAGCAGCTCGGGACAGGGGATCTATGGCTACACCTTC. Its translation is CASSSGQGIYGYTF.

The chain recombines TRBV5-1 with TRBJ1-4; D unclear. With 2 bases removed from V and 12 bases from J, the gap between germline ends came to 14 bases. CDR3 length: 13 amino acids. CDR1 and CDR2 from the germline V gene are SGHRS and YFSETQ. The CDR3 coding sequence is TGCGCCAGCAGCTTCCTTCCACGCGGGGAACTGTTTTTT. Translating it yields CASSFLPRGELFF.

This sequence joins TRBV6-5 and TRBJ2-4; D unresolved. Germline CDR1 reads MNHEY; CDR2 reads SVGAGI. This CDR3 region has 16 residues. V was shortened by 3 bases and J by 0 bases, with 12 bases between the two germline ends. CDR3 loop: CASSYLGFIAKNIQYF. CDR3 DNA sequence: TGTGCCAGCAGTTATTTGGGCTTCATAGCCAAAAACATTCAGTACTTC.

The V call is TRBV27, the J call TRBJ2-1, with TRBD2 matching 10 bases. The trim removed 4 bases at V and 4 bases at J, leaving 10 bases unmatched. The CDR3 has 17 amino acids. Germline CDR1 and CDR2: MNHEY and SMNVEV (reference sequence). CDR3 region: CASSSNTGLAAYNEQFF. The CDR3 region has the DNA TGTGCCAGCAGTTCGAATACTGGACTAGCGGCTTACAATGAGCAGTTCTTC.

This chain joins TRBV6-6 and TRBJ2-7, with TRBD1 matching 8 bases. The ends lost 5 bases at V and 2 bases at J; junction bases unmatched: 5. Per the germline V gene, CDR1 is MNHNY and CDR2 is SVGAGI (reference sequence). The CDR3 has 14 amino acids. The CDR3 bases are TGTGCCAGCAGTCTAGGACAGGGCACCTACGAGCAGTACGTC. Translating it yields CASSLGQGTYEQYV.

This clone was counted between two and nine times. The rearrangement joins TRBV5-1 to TRBJ1-1; the match to TRBD1 covers 7 bases. Trimming removed 0 bases from V and 0 bases from J; junction bases left unmatched: 5. CDR1 SGHRS and CDR2 YFSETQ come from the germline V gene. The CDR3 has 16 residues. The CDR3 sequence is CASSLALTGMNTEAFF. The DNA of the CDR3 is TGCGCCAGCAGCTTGGCCCTGACAGGGATGAACACTGAAGCTTTCTTT.

The V gene is TRBV5-6, the J gene TRBJ1-1, with D possibly being TRBD1 (6 bases). The CDR3 runs 15 residues. V was cut by 0 bases and J by 4 bases, with 13 bases left in between. Germline V gene data show CDR1 as SGHDT and CDR2 as YYEEEE. Here the CDR3 reads CASSLGAGAGTEAFF. CDR3 bases: TGTGCCAGCAGCTTGGGGGCAGGGGCGGGCACTGAAGCTTTCTTT. Combining the CDR3 with reference TRBV5-6 and TRBJ1-1 gives the whole variable domain DAGVTQSPTHLIKTRGQQVTLRCSPKSGHDTVSWYQQALGQGPQFIFQYYEEEERQRGNFPDRFSGHQFPNYSSELNVNALLLGDSALYLCASSLGAGAGTEAFFGQGTRLTVV.

The chain links TRBV6-6 to TRBJ1-5; a possible D gene is TRBD1 (6 bases). The CDR3 contains 14 residues. CDR1 and CDR2 (germline): MNHNY, SVGAGI (reference sequence). The ends were cut back, 7 bases at V and 1 base at J, with 11 bases in the middle. The CDR3 protein is CASKTGPSNQPQHF. DNA of the CDR3: TGTGCCAGCAAAACAGGGCCCAGCAATCAGCCCCAGCATTTT.

This rearrangement joins TRBV5-1 to TRBJ1-3; D possibly corresponds to TRBD1 (5 bases). Germline-derived CDR1 and CDR2 are SGHRS and YFSETQ. The CDR3 covers 16 residues. V was pared by 0 bases and J by 4 bases, with 14 bases between. CDR3 DNA: TGCGCCAGCAGCTTGGCTGGGGCGCGCTACGGAAACACCATATATTTT. This gives the protein CASSLAGARYGNTIYF. Full variable domain (missing parts from reference TRBV5-1 and TRBJ1-3): KAGVTQTPRYLIKTRGQQVTLSCSPISGHRSVSWYQQTPGQGLQFLFEYFSETQRNKGNFPGRFSGRQFSNSRSEMNVSTLELGDSALYLCASSLAGARYGNTIYFGEGSWLTVV.

This chain connects TRBV5-1 to TRBJ2-2, with a possible D match to TRBD2 (5 bases). Trimming pared 0 bases from V and 6 bases from J, leaving 15 bases between. CDR1 and CDR2 (germline): SGHRS, YFSETQ. CDR3 length: 16 amino acids. CDR3 nucleotides: TGCGCCAGCAGCTTGGAAGAGAGGGTTATCGCCGGGGAGCTGTTTTTT. This translates into CASSLEERVIAGELFF. Full variable domain (missing parts from reference TRBV5-1 and TRBJ2-2): KAGVTQTPRYLIKTRGQQVTLSCSPISGHRSVSWYQQTPGQGLQFLFEYFSETQRNKGNFPGRFSGRQFSNSRSEMNVSTLELGDSALYLCASSLEERVIAGELFFGEGSRLTVL.

On this clone itself: The junction departs from germline at one end; a sequencing error may be responsible. This sequence joins TRBV11-1 and TRBJ2-5, with D possibly matching TRBD2 (6 bases). This CDR3 is 15 amino acids long. Germline CDR1 and CDR2: SGHAT and FQDESV (reference sequence). DNA for the CDR3: TGTGCCAGCAGCTCAACCGATAGCCTCCGGGAGACCCAGCACTTC. This codes for CASSSTDSLRETQHF.

The rearrangement uses TRBV19 and TRBJ2-2, with TRBD1 identical over 8 bases. This CDR3 is built from 14 residues. Germline CDR1 LNHDA, CDR2 SQIVND (reference sequence). V was pared by 7 bases and J by 7 bases, with 8 bases of the junction left unmatched. In DNA form, the CDR3 reads TGTGCCAGTAATCAAGGACAGGGCGTCGGGGAGCTGTTTTTT. This gives the protein CASNQGQGVGELFF.

V gene TRBV25-1 combines with J gene TRBJ2-2; D unclear. The ends were cut back, 1 base at V and 3 bases at J, with 6 bases in the middle. The V gene's germline CDR1 is MGHDK and CDR2 SYGVNS. The CDR3 consists of 14 residues. The CDR3 loop reads CASSELEDTGELFF. The CDR3 DNA reads as TGTGCCAGCAGTGAATTAGAGGACACCGGGGAGCTGTTTTTT.

In regard to this clone: Other DNA sequences in the sample encode the same CDR3. The chain joins TRBV2 to TRBJ2-2, with TRBD1 identical over 9 bases. The CDR3 is 14 residues long. J lost 1 base, V lost 8 bases, and 2 bases had no gene match. CDR1 is SNHLY and CDR2 is FYNNEI in the germline V gene. The CDR3 DNA is TGTGCCAGCCGGGACAGGGTGAACACCGGGGAGCTGTTTTTT. Its protein product is CASRDRVNTGELFF.

The chain has TRBV19 and TRBJ1-4; TRBD1 matches 7 bases. The germline CDR1 and CDR2 sequences are LNHDA and SQIVND (reference sequence). The CDR3 length is 15 residues. The J segment lost 4 bases and the V segment lost 4 bases, leaving 6 bases of the junction unmatched. The DNA of the CDR3 is TGTGCCAGTAGTAAACAGACAGGGATTAATGAAAAACTGTTTTTT. Its translation is CASSKQTGINEKLFF.

A word on this clone: Different DNA sequences within this sample yield the same CDR3. V and J are TRBV2 and TRBJ1-5; D is uncertain. Per the germline V gene, CDR1 is SNHLY and CDR2 is FYNNEI. V was trimmed by 3 bases and J by 5 bases, leaving 5 bases between them. The CDR3 loop spans 12 amino acids. CDR3 amino acids: CASSDGYQPQHF. The CDR3 DNA reads TGTGCCAGCAGTGACGGTTATCAGCCCCAGCATTTT.

In its sample, this clone was seen a few times. This sequence joins TRBV4-1 and TRBJ2-3; the D is unclear. The V gene lost 0 bases and the J gene lost 3 bases, with 7 bases spanning the gap. Germline-derived CDR1 and CDR2 are MGHRA and YSYEKL. This CDR3 is built from 14 residues. CDR3 bases: TGCGCCAGCAGCCAAGATATCCTTACAGATACGCAGTATTTT. It encodes CASSQDILTDTQYF.

V is TRBV7-9 and J is TRBJ2-3, with TRBD2 matching 7 bases. CDR3 length equals 13 residues. The J segment lost 6 bases and the V segment lost 2 bases, leaving 2 bases of the junction unmatched. CDR1 and CDR2 (germline): SEHNR, FQNEAQ (reference sequence). The CDR3 region is CASSLRGVDTQYF. Here the CDR3 DNA reads TGTGCCAGCAGCTTACGGGGGGTGGATACGCAGTATTTT.

This clone is a singleton in its sample. V gene TRBV11-2 combines with J gene TRBJ2-1, with TRBD2 matching 9 bases. V lost 6 bases and J lost 3; bases outside the gene matches: 12. CDR3 length: 17 residues. Germline values: CDR1 SGHAT, CDR2 FQNNGV. The CDR3, as DNA: TGTGCCAGCAGGCAACCGGGCGGGGGGGCCCTCTACAATGAGCAGTTCTTC. This codes for CASRQPGGGALYNEQFF.